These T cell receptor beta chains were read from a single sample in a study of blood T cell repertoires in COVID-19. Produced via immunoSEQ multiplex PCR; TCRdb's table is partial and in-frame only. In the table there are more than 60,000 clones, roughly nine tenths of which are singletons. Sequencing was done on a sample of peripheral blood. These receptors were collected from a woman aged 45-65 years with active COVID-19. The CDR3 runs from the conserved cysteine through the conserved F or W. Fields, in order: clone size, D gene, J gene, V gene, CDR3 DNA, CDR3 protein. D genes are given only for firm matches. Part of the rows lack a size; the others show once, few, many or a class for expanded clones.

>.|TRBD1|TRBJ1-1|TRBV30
TGTGCCTGGAGTGTACCGGGACAGAGCCTTAATGGAGCTTTCTTT
CAWSVPGQSLNGAFF
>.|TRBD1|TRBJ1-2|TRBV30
TGTGCCTGGGTTGCCGGGACAGGGGGCGGCTACACCTTC
CAWVAGTGGGYTF
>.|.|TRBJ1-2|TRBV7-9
TGTGCCAGCAGTCACAGTGGGGCCGAGCCTTATGGCTACACCTTC
CASSHSGAEPYGYTF
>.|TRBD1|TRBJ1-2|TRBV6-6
TGTGCCAGCAGTCGCTCCCCAGGGGGCGCAAATGATCGGGGTGGCTACACCTTC
CASSRSPGGANDRGGYTF
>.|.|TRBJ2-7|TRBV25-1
TGTGCCAGCAGTGAACAGGGCACCTACGAGCAGTACTTC
CASSEQGTYEQYF
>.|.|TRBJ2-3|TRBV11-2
TGTGCCTCGTCGCAGGGCACAGATACGCAGTATTTT
CASSQGTDTQYF
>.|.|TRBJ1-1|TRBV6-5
TGTGCCAGCAGCCTCGGGAGGAACACTGAAGCTTTCTTT
CASSLGRNTEAFF
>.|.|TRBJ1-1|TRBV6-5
TGTGCCAGCGAATGGGGTAGGGGCACTGAAGCTTTCTTT
CASEWGRGTEAFF
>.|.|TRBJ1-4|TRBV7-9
TGTGCCAGCAGAGCCGGTACTAATGAAAAACTGTTTTTT
CASRAGTNEKLFF
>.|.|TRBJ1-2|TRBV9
TGTGCCAGCAGCGTAGCCGAAGGAGGGTATACCCCTAACTATGGCTACACCTTC
CASSVAEGGYTPNYGYTF
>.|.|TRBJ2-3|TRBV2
TGTGCCATCCCACATCCCCAAGCGTCAGATACGCAGTATTTT
CAIPHPQASDTQYF
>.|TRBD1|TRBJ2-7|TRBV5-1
TGCGCCAGCAGCCCAGGGACAGGGAATTACGAGCAGTACTTC
CASSPGTGNYEQYF
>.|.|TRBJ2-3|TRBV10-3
TGTGCCATCAGTGCGAATAGCGACGCAGATACGCAGTATTTT
CAISANSDADTQYF
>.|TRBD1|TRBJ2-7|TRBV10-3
TGTGCCATCAGTCGGAGGGACAGGGGGCCCGAGCAGTACTTC
CAISRRDRGPEQYF
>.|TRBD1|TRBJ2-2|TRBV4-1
TGCGCCAGCAGCCAAGCAGGACAGGCAACCACCGGGGAGCTGTTTTTT
CASSQAGQATTGELFF
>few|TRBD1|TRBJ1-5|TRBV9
TGTGCCAGCAGCCCCACAGGGGCTAGCAATCAGCCCCAGCATTTT
CASSPTGASNQPQHF
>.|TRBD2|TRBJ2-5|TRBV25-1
TGTGCCAGCAGGAGGGGACTAGCGGGAGAGGGGGCCCAGTACTTC
CASRRGLAGEGAQYF
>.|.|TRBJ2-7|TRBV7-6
TGTGCCAGCACCCCTAGGGGAGGCACCTACGAGCAGTACTTC
CASTPRGGTYEQYF
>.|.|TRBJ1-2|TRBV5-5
TGTGCCAGCAGCTCCCTCTGGGCAGAAGACTATGGCTACACCTTC
CASSSLWAEDYGYTF
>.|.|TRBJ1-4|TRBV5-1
TGCGCCAGCAGACTTGCGTCGGGGGAGGAAAAACTGTTTTTT
CASRLASGEEKLFF
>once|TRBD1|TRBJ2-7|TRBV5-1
TGCGCCAGCAGCTTGGCCGGGACAGGGGAGGTGCAGTACTTC
CASSLAGTGEVQYF
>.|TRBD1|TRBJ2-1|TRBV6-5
TGTGCCAGCAGGGAGGGGACAGGGATGGTAAATGAGCAGTTCTTC
CASREGTGMVNEQFF
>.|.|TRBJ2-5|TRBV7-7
TGTGCCAGCAGCCAAGGCCGTACAGTACGCAAAGAGACCCAGTACTTC
CASSQGRTVRKETQYF
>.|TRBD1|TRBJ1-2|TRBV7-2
TGTGCCAAGTGGCCGGGACAGAGTTATGGCTACACCTTC
CAKWPGQSYGYTF
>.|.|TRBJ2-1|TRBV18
TGTGCCAGCTCACCAAATGGGGACTTCAGCTACAATGAGCAGTTCTTC
CASSPNGDFSYNEQFF
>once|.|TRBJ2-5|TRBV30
TGTGCCTGGAGTAGCGCTAGCGCATACCAAGAGACCCAGTACTTC
CAWSSASAYQETQYF
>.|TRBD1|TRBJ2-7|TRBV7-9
TGTGCCAGCAGCGCTGACAGGGTCTCCTACGAGCAGTACTTC
CASSADRVSYEQYF
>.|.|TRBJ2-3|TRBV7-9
TGTGCGGCCGGAGGCACAGATACGCAGTATTTT
CAAGGTDTQYF
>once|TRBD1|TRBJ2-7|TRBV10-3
TGTGCCATCAGTGGGGGGCCGGGACAGAACTACGAGCAGTACTTC
CAISGGPGQNYEQYF
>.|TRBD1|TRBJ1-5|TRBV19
TGTGCCAGTAGAGCGGACAGGTTTAGCAATCAGCCCCAGCATTTT
CASRADRFSNQPQHF
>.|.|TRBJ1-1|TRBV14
TGTGCCAGCAGCGAATTTACGATCGACATGCTGTTCCTGAACACTGAAGCTTTCTTT
CASSEFTIDMLFLNTEAFF
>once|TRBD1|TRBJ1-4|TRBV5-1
TGCGCCAGCAGCTTGGACAGGGGGGAAAAACTGTTTTTT
CASSLDRGEKLFF
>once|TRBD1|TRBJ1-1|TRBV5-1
TGCGCCAGCAGTCCCGACGGACAGGGGAACACTGAAGCTTTCTTT
CASSPDGQGNTEAFF
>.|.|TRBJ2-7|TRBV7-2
TGTGCCAGCAGCTACCGGGTCCAGCACGAGCAGTACTTC
CASSYRVQHEQYF
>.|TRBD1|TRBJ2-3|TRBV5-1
TGCGCCAGCAGCTCCGGGACAGCCACAGATACGCAGTATTTT
CASSSGTATDTQYF
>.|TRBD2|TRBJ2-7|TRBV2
TGTGCCACCGGGACTAGCGGGAGACAATTAGGCTACGAGCAGTACTTC
CATGTSGRQLGYEQYF
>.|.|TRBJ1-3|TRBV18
TGTGCCAGCTCACCCCTGACAGCGAACTCTGGAAACACCATATATTTT
CASSPLTANSGNTIYF
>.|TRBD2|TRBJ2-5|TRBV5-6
TGTGCCAGCAGCCCCTTTCCTAGCGGGATCCAAGAGACCCAGTACTTC
CASSPFPSGIQETQYF
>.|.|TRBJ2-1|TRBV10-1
TGCGCCAGCAGTTACGGGACTTCCTCCTACAATGAGCAGTTCTTC
CASSYGTSSYNEQFF
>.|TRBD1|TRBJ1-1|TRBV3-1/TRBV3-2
TGTGCCAGCAGCCTTACATCTACCAGGGGGAGCACTGAAGCTTTCTTT
CASSLTSTRGSTEAFF
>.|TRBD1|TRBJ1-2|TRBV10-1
TGCGCCAGCAGTGAGTCGATAGGACAGGGATATGGCTACACCTTC
CASSESIGQGYGYTF
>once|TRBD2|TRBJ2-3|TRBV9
TGTGCCAGCAGCGTAGATCCAAGCGGGAGGATGGTTACAGATACGCAGTATTTT
CASSVDPSGRMVTDTQYF
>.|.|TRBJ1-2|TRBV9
TGTGCCAGCCGTTCCTATGGCTACACCTTC
CASRSYGYTF
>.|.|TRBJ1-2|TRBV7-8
TGTGCCAGCAGCTTGGGGCAGCGTGGCTACACCTTC
CASSLGQRGYTF
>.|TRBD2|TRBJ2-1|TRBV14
TGTGCCAGCAGCCTGTTACTAGCGGGAGGAGGTGAGCAGTTCTTC
CASSLLLAGGGEQFF
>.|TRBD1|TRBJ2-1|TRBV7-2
TGTGCCAGCAGCTTAGGCTGGACAGGGACCTACAATGAGCAGTTCTTC
CASSLGWTGTYNEQFF